The following is a T cell receptor (beta chain) sequence with its context. The sample contains more than one DNA sequence encoding this CDR3. This CDR3 contains 13 residues. The germline V gene has CDR1 KGHSH and CDR2 LQKENI. Trimming pared 1 base from V and 4 bases from J, leaving 7 bases between. The data derive from a study of beta chain features in type 1 diabetes. Investigators reverse transcribed all isolated RNA, so they sequenced expressed TCRB transcripts. Clones were sequenced by immunoSEQ multiplex PCR, and TCRdb holds only the in-frame ones, with some missing. The sample lists 350,000 to 450,000 clones; approximately 14% were seen once.

J is TRBJ2-5 and V is TRBV18; perhaps TRBD2 as D (5 bases). The TCR comes from a man aged 30 to 45 in good health. What was sequenced was naive CD4+ T cells from blood. The DNA of the CDR3 is TGTGCCAGCTCACCACAGGGAGCAGAGACCCAGTACTTC. It specifies CASSPQGAETQYF. Filled out from reference TRBV18 and TRBJ2-5, the complete variable domain reads NAGVMQNPRHLVRRRGQEARLRCSPMKGHSHVYWYRQLPEEGLKFMVYLQKENIIDESGMPKERFSAEFPKEGPSILRIQQVVRGDSAAYFCASSPQGAETQYFGPGTRLLVL.